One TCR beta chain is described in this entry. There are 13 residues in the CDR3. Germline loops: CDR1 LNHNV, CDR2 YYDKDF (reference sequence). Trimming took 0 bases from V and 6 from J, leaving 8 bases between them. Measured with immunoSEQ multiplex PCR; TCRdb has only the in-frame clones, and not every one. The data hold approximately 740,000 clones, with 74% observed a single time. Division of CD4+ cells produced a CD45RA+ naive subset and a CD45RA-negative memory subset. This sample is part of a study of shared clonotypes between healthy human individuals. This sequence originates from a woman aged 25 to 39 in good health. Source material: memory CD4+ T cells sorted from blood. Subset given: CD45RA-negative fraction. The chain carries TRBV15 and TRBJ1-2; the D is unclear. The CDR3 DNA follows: TGTGCCACCAGCAGAGACGGGGAAGATGGCTACACCTTC. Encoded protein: CATSRDGEDGYTF.